A single sample gave rise to the 17 T cell receptor beta chains below, sequenced in a study of CD8+ T cells in alopecia areata. After isolation, RNA underwent reverse transcription to generate cDNA as the sequencing template. TCRdb's table, derived via immunoSEQ multiplex PCR, lists solely in-frame clones and lacks some. Of roughly 60,000 clones in the sample, about 40% were seen once. Material: NKG2D-low CD8+ T cells sorted from blood. The receptors were gathered from a human donor with alopecia areata.

The sample holds a few counts of this clone. The J gene is TRBJ1-2, the V gene TRBV28; no definite D call. CDR1 MDHEN and CDR2 SYDVKM come from the germline V gene. CDR3 length equals 12 residues. V was cut by 1 base and J by 4 bases, with 4 bases left in between. In nucleotides, the CDR3 is TGTGCCAGCAGTTTATCCAGCTATGGCTACACCTTC. Residues: CASSLSSYGYTF.

This sequence joins TRBV6-5 and TRBJ2-1, with D tentatively TRBD1 (5 bases). The V end was cut by 8 bases, the J end by 2 bases, with 13 bases between. This CDR3 has 14 amino acids. Germline CDR1 is MNHEY and CDR2 is SVGAGI. In DNA form, the CDR3 reads TGTGCCAGCGGCAAGGGGTTGACCTACAATGAGCAGTTCTTC. Amino acid sequence: CASGKGLTYNEQFF.

This clone was observed a few times. The genes are TRBV19 and TRBJ1-5, with D unresolved. The CDR3 contains 13 residues. V was clipped by 8 bases and J by 0 bases, with 8 bases between them. The germline V gene encodes CDR1 LNHDA and CDR2 SQIVND (reference sequence). CDR3 DNA: TGTGCCAGTTGGGGATATAGCAATCAGCCCCAGCATTTT. Its translation is CASWGYSNQPQHF.

The rearrangement links TRBV7-9 to TRBJ2-1; D is unresolved. V was shortened by 5 bases and J by 10 bases, with 9 bases between the two germline ends. The V gene's germline CDR1 is SEHNR and CDR2 FQNEAQ (reference sequence). This CDR3 comprises 11 residues. CDR3 sequence: CASSAPFEQFF. The CDR3 nucleotides read TGTGCCAGCAGCGCCCCCTTCGAGCAGTTCTTC.

This clone was detected only a few times. The V gene is TRBV19, the J gene TRBJ2-1, with D hard to call. The germline V gene has CDR1 LNHDA and CDR2 SQIVND (reference sequence). The CDR3 extends over 11 amino acids. Trimming shortened V by 7 bases and J by 6 bases, and 7 bases separated the two germline ends. The CDR3 sequence is CASIMGNEQFF. The CDR3 bases are TGTGCCAGTATTATGGGCAATGAGCAGTTCTTC.

The rearrangement links TRBV28 to TRBJ2-7, with D possibly matching TRBD1 (5 bases). CDR1 MDHEN and CDR2 SYDVKM come from the germline V gene. The CDR3 has 13 amino acids. V lost 3 bases, J lost 3 bases, and 9 bases lay in between. The CDR3 spells CASSFARDYEQYF. Written as DNA, the CDR3 is TGTGCCAGCAGTTTTGCCAGGGACTACGAGCAGTACTTC.

This CDR3 reads CASSVGTGGPDTQYF. The CDR3 DNA reads TGTGCCAGCAGTGTTGGGACAGGGGGACCAGATACGCAGTATTTT. The chain is built from TRBV25-1 and TRBJ2-3, with 11 positions matching TRBD1. Germline V gene data show CDR1 as MGHDK and CDR2 as SYGVNS. V was clipped by 4 bases and J by 4 bases; unmatched bases: 4. This CDR3 region has 15 residues.

The V gene is TRBV7-9, the J gene TRBJ1-1; no firm D call. Deletions cut 6 bases from V and 5 bases from J, with 10 bases between. CDR3 length: 12 amino acids. Germline lookup yields CDR1 SEHNR and CDR2 FQNEAQ (reference sequence). The CDR3: CASSLRGTEAFF. CDR3 DNA: TGTGCCAGCAGTCTGAGAGGGACTGAAGCTTTCTTT. Looking up the rest from reference TRBV7-9 and TRBJ1-1 gives the full variable domain: DTGVSQNPRHKITKRGQNVTFRCDPISEHNRLYWYRQTLGQGPEFLTYFQNEAQLEKSRLLSDRFSAERPKGSFSTLEIQRTEQGDSAMYLCASSLRGTEAFFGQGTRLTVV.

The chain joins TRBV25-1 to TRBJ2-1; a possible D gene is TRBD1 (5 bases). Germline loops: CDR1 MGHDK, CDR2 SYGVNS. V dropped 9 bases and J dropped 8 bases, with 11 bases sitting between them. The CDR3 extends over 11 amino acids. The CDR3 is CASCGAHEQFF. CDR3 nucleotide sequence: TGTGCCAGTTGTGGGGCCCATGAGCAGTTCTTC. Combining the CDR3 with reference TRBV25-1 and TRBJ2-1 gives the whole variable domain EADIYQTPRYLVIGTGKKITLECSQTMGHDKMYWYQQDPGMELHLIHYSYGVNSTEKGDLSSESTVSRIRTEHFPLTLESARPSHTSQYLCASCGAHEQFFGPGTRLTVL.

The chain has TRBV9 and TRBJ1-5, with a possible D match to TRBD1 (5 bases). This CDR3 region has 14 residues. Germline CDR1 and CDR2: SGDLS and YYNGEE. V dropped 0 bases and J dropped 4 bases, with 8 bases sitting between them. CDR3 region: CASSVGGDNQPQHF. CDR3 nucleotides: TGTGCCAGCAGCGTAGGAGGGGATAATCAGCCCCAGCATTTT.

With respect to this clone: Sequence at one end of the junction differs from germline and may be a read error. The chain has TRBV29-1 and TRBJ1-2; D remains unclear. CDR1 is SQVTM and CDR2 is ANQGSEA in the germline V gene. The CDR3 runs 11 residues. The CDR3 region has the DNA TGCGGCGTTGACTTCAGAGATGGCTACACCTTC. It encodes CGVDFRDGYTF. Combining the CDR3 with reference TRBV29-1 and TRBJ1-2 gives the whole variable domain SAVISQKPSRDICQRGTSLTIQCQVDSQVTMMFWYRQQPGQSLTLIATANQGSEATYESGFVIDKFPISRPNLTFSTLTVSNMSPEDSSIYLCGVDFRDGYTFGSGTRLTVV.

The chain carries TRBV29-1 and TRBJ1-4; TRBD1 is a possible D gene (5 bases). Trimming removed 2 bases from V and 8 bases from J, with 12 bases in between. The germline V gene has CDR1 SQVTM and CDR2 ANQGSEA. The CDR3 length is 13 residues. The CDR3 region is CSVERGEAEKLFF. In DNA, the CDR3 is TGCAGCGTTGAAAGAGGGGAAGCGGAAAAACTGTTTTTT.

This chain connects TRBV5-4 to TRBJ2-6; 8 nucleotides agree with TRBD1. This CDR3 contains 18 residues. CDR1 is SGHNT and CDR2 is YYREEE in the germline V gene (reference sequence). Trimming at V came to 7 bases and at J to 1 base, leaving 13 bases not matched to a gene. The CDR3: CASSAVGQGISGANVLTF. CDR3 DNA: TGTGCCAGCTCCGCGGTTGGACAGGGCATTTCTGGGGCCAACGTCCTGACTTTC.

This sequence joins TRBV29-1 and TRBJ2-3; D gene unclear. V gave up 7 bases and J gave up 3 bases, with 17 bases separating them. This CDR3 contains 14 residues. CDR1 is SQVTM and CDR2 is ANQGSEA in the germline V gene. The CDR3 protein is CSAQVGSETDTQYF. DNA for the CDR3: TGCAGCGCCCAAGTGGGGTCGGAGACAGATACGCAGTATTTT.

The rearrangement joins TRBV29-1 to TRBJ2-5; D remains unclear. Deletions cut 6 bases from V and 2 bases from J, with 10 bases between. The CDR3 extends over 12 amino acids. Per the germline V gene, CDR1 is SQVTM and CDR2 is ANQGSEA. The CDR3 protein is CSVFDPQETQYF. DNA for the CDR3: TGCAGCGTCTTCGATCCTCAAGAGACCCAGTACTTC.

This sequence joins TRBV13 and TRBJ2-1; D may be TRBD1 or TRBD2 (5 bases each). The ends were cut back, 5 bases at V and 0 bases at J, with 14 bases in the middle. Germline CDR1 is PRHDT and CDR2 is FYEKMQ (reference sequence). CDR3 length equals 16 residues. The CDR3 DNA sequence: TGTGCCAGCAGCCCGGTGGGGACCAGCTCCTACAATGAGCAGTTCTTC. Translating gives CASSPVGTSSYNEQFF. Full variable domain (rest looked up from reference TRBV13 and TRBJ2-1): AAGVIQSPRHLIKEKRETATLKCYPIPRHDTVYWYQQGPGQDPQFLISFYEKMQSDKGSIPDRFSAQQFSDYHSELNMSSLELGDSALYFCASSPVGTSSYNEQFFGPGTRLTVL.

The chain combines TRBV27 with TRBJ2-7, with D hard to call. Germline V gene sequence: CDR1 MNHEY, CDR2 SMNVEV (reference sequence). V shed 6 bases and J shed 2 bases, with 5 bases lying between them. This CDR3 has 11 residues. The CDR3, as DNA: TGTGCCAGCAGAGGACCCTACGAGCAGTACTTC. Translation gives CASRGPYEQYF.